The 13 T cell receptor beta chains given below trace back to one sample, sequenced in a study of blood T cells in healthy people across ages. Through a sample-barcoded 5' primer and a J-beta primer mix, a second PCR was run for roughly 6 to 12 cycles. TCRdb passed the 5' RACE reads through MiXCR, listing each CDR3 protein once. The table includes over 1,300,000 distinct CDR3 sequences, approximately 63% detected once. Sequenced: blood. The source of these receptors is a man aged 18 to 30 in good health.

The genes are TRBV14 and TRBJ2-5, with 8 positions matching TRBD2. The end of the DNA aligns better with TRBJ2-7, so the J call may be wrong. The CDR3 covers 18 residues. Germline CDR1 and CDR2: SGHDN and FVKESK. CDR3: CASSQSVGSGSPLDEQYF. The CDR3 region has the DNA TGTGCCAGCAGCCAGAGCGTGGGGAGCGGGAGCCCCTTAGACGAGCAGTACTTC.

This clonotype has only a few counts. The chain has TRBV6-2 or TRBV6-3 and TRBJ2-3, with D hard to call. V gave up 0 bases and J gave up 4 bases, with 11 bases separating them. The germline gives CDR1 MNHEY, CDR2 SVGEGT. The CDR3 covers 15 residues. This CDR3 is CASSYSKQSPDTQYF. The DNA of the CDR3 is TGTGCCAGCAGTTACTCGAAGCAGAGTCCAGATACGCAGTATTTT.

The chain has TRBV29-1 and TRBJ2-1; D is perhaps TRBD1 (6 bases). This CDR3 region has 12 residues. Trimming took 2 bases from V and 5 from J, leaving 7 bases between them. Per germline, CDR1 SQVTM and CDR2 ANQGSEA. The chain's CDR3 is CSVERDNNEQFF. The CDR3 DNA is TGCAGCGTTGAACGGGACAACAATGAGCAGTTCTTC.

The chain recombines TRBV6-5 with TRBJ1-1, with 9 positions matching TRBD1. With V trimmed by 4 bases and J by 6 bases, 6 bases remained unmatched. Germline CDR1 and CDR2: MNHEY and SVGAGI. CDR3 length: 14 residues. CDR3 sequence: CASSSLQGAAEAFF. The CDR3 region has the DNA TGTGCCAGCAGTTCCTTACAGGGGGCGGCTGAAGCTTTCTTT.

The rearrangement uses TRBV10-3 and TRBJ2-5; D may be TRBD1 or TRBD2 (7 bases each). The DNA end lines up better with TRBJ2-7; the J call may be wrong. This CDR3 has 19 amino acids. The germline V gene encodes CDR1 ENHRY and CDR2 SYGVKD. The CDR3 loop is CAISDSTAGGERGIYEQYF. DNA of the CDR3: TGTGCCATCAGTGACTCCACGGCAGGGGGGGAAAGGGGGATCTACGAGCAGTACTTC.

This chain joins TRBV12-3 or TRBV12-4 and TRBJ1-4, with D possibly matching TRBD1 (5 bases). CDR3 length: 14 amino acids. Trimming took 8 bases from V and 12 from J, leaving 22 bases between them. CDR3 in amino acids: CASSPSRDQSQLFF. CDR3 nucleotide sequence: TGTGCCAGCTCCCCGAGCAGGGATCAGAGCCAACTGTTTTTT.

This clonotype showed up just a few times. CDR3 sequence (DNA): TGCAGCGTTGCAGGGATTGAGGGGCCCGTCTACGAGCAGTACTTC. It encodes CSVAGIEGPVYEQYF. This chain links TRBV29-1 with TRBJ2-7, with D possibly being TRBD1 or TRBD2 (5 bases each). The CDR3 has 15 amino acids. The germline gives CDR1 SQVTM, CDR2 ANQGSEA. V lost 4 bases and J 3 bases, leaving 19 bases between the germline ends.

The gene calls are TRBV7-6 and TRBJ1-1, with TRBD1 identical over 9 bases. Germline trimming cut 6 bases from V and 2 bases from J; bases unmatched to any gene: 7. In germline, CDR1 is SGHVS, CDR2 FNYEAQ. There are 15 residues in the CDR3. The CDR3 reads CASSQDRGRNTEAFF. In DNA, the CDR3 is TGTGCCAGCAGTCAGGACAGGGGAAGAAACACTGAAGCTTTCTTT.

This chain links TRBV6-5 with TRBJ1-6; perhaps TRBD1 as D (6 bases). Per the germline V gene, CDR1 is MNHEY and CDR2 is SVGAGI. The CDR3 length is 17 residues. Trimming removed 4 bases from V and 0 bases from J, with 13 bases in between. CDR3 in amino acids: CASSFHREPSYNSPLHF. DNA for the CDR3: TGTGCCAGCAGTTTCCACAGGGAGCCCTCCTATAATTCACCCCTCCACTTT.

CDR3 protein: CASRTDRPSGANVLTF. The CDR3 coding sequence is TGTGCCAGCAGAACAGACAGGCCCTCTGGGGCCAACGTCCTGACTTTC. The chain uses TRBV6-1 and TRBJ2-6; possible D gene TRBD1, 6 bases. Trimming took off 6 bases at V and 0 bases at J, with 12 bases between the two ends. The CDR3 covers 16 residues. The germline V gene encodes CDR1 MNHNS and CDR2 SASEGT.

The genes are TRBV28 and TRBJ1-4; D might be TRBD1 (5 bases). This CDR3 region has 18 residues. CDR1 and CDR2 from the germline V gene are MDHEN and SYDVKM. V lost 2 bases and J lost 5, with 21 bases in between. CDR3 nucleotide sequence: TGTGCCAGCAGTTTAGTTTCGCGGACACCCCCTACGAATGAAAAACTGTTTTTT. Encoded protein: CASSLVSRTPPTNEKLFF.

The chain carries TRBV20-1 and TRBJ2-5; TRBD2 aligns across 8 bases. The J call may be wrong; the DNA end is better matched by TRBJ2-7. The length of the CDR3 is 16 residues. Looked up from germline, CDR1 is DFQATT and CDR2 is SNEGSKA (reference sequence). The DNA for the CDR3 is TGCAGTGCTAGCTATCGAGTAGGAGCGGGAGAGTGCGAGCAGTACTTC. Its translation is CSASYRVGAGECEQYF.

V is TRBV29-1 and J is TRBJ2-7, with D perhaps matching TRBD2 (6 bases). V lost 5 bases to trimming and J lost 2 bases, with 13 bases between them. From germline, CDR1 is SQVTM and CDR2 ANQGSEA. The CDR3 is made up of 13 amino acids. The CDR3 nucleotides are TGCAGCGTTAGAGAGGGAGGAACCTACGAGCAGTACTTC. Translated: CSVREGGTYEQYF.